This is a list of T cell receptor beta chains from one sample in a study of T cells in localized non-small cell lung cancer. The method was immunoSEQ multiplex PCR; TCRdb's version includes in-frame clones alone and lacks a portion of them. The repertoire has around 96,000 clones, approximately 90% of them found once; the top ten carry about 4%. The sequencing used PBMCs, collected before any cancer treatment. These receptors were obtained from a woman aged 35-70 years with stage II squamous cell lung carcinoma. Each CDR3 is given with its conserved first and last residue. Each record gives: V gene, CDR3 protein.

>TRBV7-2
CASSWSTSSGANVLTF
>TRBV7-9
CASSSGTSLNTGELFF
>TRBV14
CASSQGPYYEQYF
>TRBV30
CAWRRTLTSGRPPSNEQFF
>TRBV27
CASSPDRAPYYNEQFF
>TRBV19
CASSPRLAEDEQFF
>TRBV28
CASSPTGGGNTIYF
>TRBV30
CAWSEGSASNQPQHF
>TRBV27
CASRQRNLNTEAFF
>TRBV30
CAWSTGLAVDTQYF
>TRBV5-4
CASSIKSSYNSPLHF
>TRBV29-1
CSVGGGANYGYTF
>TRBV6-1
CASSEVLAGGGPYNEQFF
>TRBV7-6
CASSLLRETQYF
>TRBV6-1
CASSRAMSEAFF
>TRBV27
CASGSPGQGGEQYF
>TRBV5-1
CASSRFQGAGTGELFF